This T cell receptor beta chain originates from a study of OX40 agonist ivuxolimab in advanced cancers. The table came from immunoSEQ multiplex PCR; TCRdb's copy has only in-frame clones and leaves some out. The sample shows 40,000 to 50,000 clones, around 87% of them seen only once. Germline loops: CDR1 SGHAT, CDR2 FQNNGV. The CDR3 is 11 amino acids. Trimming left V 5 bases short and J 0 bases short, with 2 bases between. This clonotype was obtained from an adult with an advanced solid tumor such as melanoma, head and neck, liver or kidney cancer. The specimen comprised CD4+ or CD8+ T cells sorted from blood, sampled in a trial of the OX40 agonist ivuxolimab. The chain employs TRBV11-2 and TRBJ2-7; D is unresolved. This chain's CDR3 is CASSPSYEQYF. CDR3 DNA: TGTGCCAGCAGCCCCTCCTACGAGCAGTACTTC.